This T cell receptor (beta chain) was observed in a study of blood T cell repertoires in COVID-19. Profiling relied on immunoSEQ multiplex PCR, and the TCRdb table lists in-frame clones only, not all of them. The sample holds roughly 130,000 clones, about four fifths seen once. Trimming at V came to 6 bases and at J to 2 bases, leaving 4 bases not matched to a gene. Germline V gene sequence: CDR1 SNHLY, CDR2 FYNNEI. There are 14 residues in the CDR3. The chain has TRBV2 and TRBJ1-3; 7 bases line up with TRBD1. Sequencing was carried out using peripheral blood. The sequence was obtained from a woman older than 75 with acute or convalescent COVID-19. DNA for the CDR3: TGTGCCAGCAGAGTAGACAGGGCTGGAAACACCATATATTTT. This gives the protein CASRVDRAGNTIYF.